A single sample gave rise to the 3 T cell receptor beta chains below, sequenced in a study of a mutant IDH1 vaccine in newly diagnosed glioma. The antigens for these receptors are not known. Using immunoSEQ multiplex PCR, the repertoire was profiled, and TCRdb retains in-frame clones only, with some absent. The table has around 26,000 clones, around four fifths seen once. Time point in this sample: week 35, safety follow-up. Topical imiquimod was applied with each vaccine dose, which held 300 ug of mutant IDH1 20-mer peptide. The sequencing here drew on PBMCs, taken from a glioma patient whose treatment included an IDH1 peptide vaccine. The receptors shown here come from a man younger than 45 with glioma.

The V gene is TRBV19, the J gene TRBJ1-4; tentative D call: TRBD1 (5 bases). Trimming shortened V by 1 base and J by 0 bases, and 15 bases separated the two germline ends. The germline gives CDR1 LNHDA, CDR2 SQIVND (reference sequence). The CDR3 sequence is 18 residues long. The CDR3 reads CASSIGGRIFATNEKLFF. DNA of the CDR3: TGTGCCAGTAGTATAGGGGGACGGATATTTGCAACTAATGAAAAACTGTTTTTT. Full variable domain (remainder filled in from reference TRBV19 and TRBJ1-4): DGGITQSPKYLFRKEGQNVTLSCEQNLNHDAMYWYRQDPGQGLRLIYYSQIVNDFQKGDIAEGYSVSREKKESFPLTVTSAQKNPTAFYLCASSIGGRIFATNEKLFFGSGTQLSVL.

The chain has TRBV18 and TRBJ1-5; D unresolved. Trimming took 3 bases from V and 3 from J, leaving 18 bases between them. Per the germline V gene, CDR1 is KGHSH and CDR2 is LQKENI. The CDR3 is 17 residues long. The CDR3 protein is CASSPKERAGINQPQHF. Here the CDR3 DNA reads TGTGCCAGCTCACCTAAGGAACGGGCCGGCATCAATCAGCCCCAGCATTTT.

The rearrangement links TRBV7-2 to TRBJ2-1; 9 bases fit TRBD1. CDR1 and CDR2 (germline): SGHTA, FQGNSA. The V segment lost 1 base and the J segment 1 base; nucleotides outside the gene matches: 5. The CDR3 runs to 17 residues. CDR3 nucleotides: TGTGCCAGCAGCTTAGGATCCGGGACAGGGTCCTACAATGAGCAGTTCTTC. Encoded protein: CASSLGSGTGSYNEQFF.